What follows describes a single T cell receptor (beta chain). Its antigen is unidentified. These data come from a study of cytomegalovirus exposure and HLA in healthy donors. Study-level background: Inside one of the first data releases sat roughly 80 million unique TCRs taken from HLA-typed donors.

Whole-study findings and limits: Most observed TCR sequences were rare, whereas some public TCRs were detected in many donors. Data from an earlier analysis indicated that most TCR beta V segments were productive either about 90% or about 30% of the time. As confirmed in vitro, three CMV-associated chains were specific for CMV antigens.

The PCR made use of 60 Vbeta and 13 Jbeta primers. The method was immunoSEQ multiplex PCR; TCRdb's version includes in-frame clones alone and lacks a portion of them. The sample consists of 200,000 to 250,000 clones, roughly 85% of them appearing once. CDR1 and CDR2 from the germline V gene are SGHKS and YYEKEE (reference sequence). The CDR3 totals 14 residues. With 3 bases removed from V and 2 bases from J, the gap between germline ends came to 11 bases. This TCR was sampled from a girl aged 2 to 9 in good health and CMV-seronegative. The chain recombines TRBV5-5 with TRBJ1-2, with D unclear. Material for sequencing was PBMCs. Here the CDR3 reads CASSSRTGNYGYTF. As DNA, the CDR3 is TGTGCCAGCAGCTCCCGGACGGGGAACTATGGCTACACCTTC.